This T cell receptor (beta chain) was sequenced during a study of T cell repertoires in cytomegalovirus infection. Germline-derived CDR1 and CDR2 are SGHVS and FQNEAQ. Trimming took 7 bases from V and 4 from J, leaving 12 bases between them. This CDR3 is 13 amino acids long. TCRdb analysed the reads with MiXCR anew, one entry per CDR3 protein. Of roughly 190,000 distinct CDR3 sequences listed, approximately 9.7% are singletons. This clonotype was found many times. The specimen was PBMCs. The V call is TRBV7-8, the J call TRBJ2-3; D remains ambiguous. This TCR was recovered from a human donor in good health (CMV status not recorded). Some clones in this sample may be carry-over from other donors' samples. CDR3: CASTLSRADTQYF. The CDR3 DNA reads as TGTGCCAGCACCCTCTCTCGGGCAGATACGCAGTATTTT. The full variable domain, rest sourced from reference TRBV7-8 and TRBJ2-3, is GAGVSQSPRYKVAKRGQDVALRCDPISGHVSLFWYQQALGQGPEFLTYFQNEAQLDKSGLPSDRFFAERPEGSVSTLKIQRTQQEDSAVYLCASTLSRADTQYFGPGTRLTVL.